These T cell receptor beta chains were read from a single sample in a study of cytomegalovirus exposure and HLA in healthy donors. Profiling relied on immunoSEQ multiplex PCR, and the TCRdb table lists in-frame clones only, not all of them. In all, the sample yields approximately 180,000 clones. Sequenced input: PBMCs. Receptors were obtained from a man aged 30 to 39 in good health and CMV-seronegative. Both conserved end residues are part of each CDR3. The D gene is left open where the match is weak.

CDR3 DNA: TGTGCCAGTAGTATCTTGTCAAGCGGCCGGACAGGGCATTGCACAGATACGCAGTATTTT
CDR3 protein: CASSILSSGRTGHCTDTQYF
D gene: TRBD1
J gene: TRBJ2-3
V gene: TRBV19
CDR3 length: 20

CDR3 DNA: TGTGCCAGTAGTATCACGCAGGCTGAAAAACTGTTTTTT
CDR3 protein: CASSITQAEKLFF
D gene: NA
J gene: TRBJ1-4
V gene: TRBV19
CDR3 length: 13

CDR3 DNA: TGTGCCAGCAGCCTGGGGCGCGGCACTAGCACAGATACGCAGTATTTT
CDR3 protein: CASSLGRGTSTDTQYF
D gene: NA
J gene: TRBJ2-3
V gene: TRBV11-2
CDR3 length: 16

CDR3 DNA: TGTGCCACCAGCAGAGATGCGCGGGGGAGAGGGGCCAACGTCCTGACTTTC
CDR3 protein: CATSRDARGRGANVLTF
D gene: TRBD2
J gene: TRBJ2-6
V gene: TRBV15
CDR3 length: 17

CDR3 DNA: TGTGCCAGCAGTTCCCGCCGACAGGGGGGCCAGCCCCAGCATTTT
CDR3 protein: CASSSRRQGGQPQHF
D gene: TRBD1
J gene: TRBJ1-5
V gene: TRBV28
CDR3 length: 15

CDR3 DNA: TGTGCCAGCACCGCCAGTTATAGCAATCAGCCCCAGCATTTT
CDR3 protein: CASTASYSNQPQHF
D gene: NA
J gene: TRBJ1-5
V gene: TRBV6-6
CDR3 length: 14

CDR3 DNA: TGTGCCAGCAGCTTAGCCCCCTCTAGCAGTCAAGAGACCCAGTACTTC
CDR3 protein: CASSLAPSSSQETQYF
D gene: NA
J gene: TRBJ2-5
V gene: TRBV7-2
CDR3 length: 16

CDR3 DNA: TGTGCCAGTAGTATCGTGTCTAGCTATGAGCAGTTCTTC
CDR3 protein: CASSIVSSYEQFF
D gene: NA
J gene: TRBJ2-1
V gene: TRBV19
CDR3 length: 13

CDR3 DNA: TGTGCCAGCTCACCACCGACAGTATCCTACGAGCAGTACTTC
CDR3 protein: CASSPPTVSYEQYF
D gene: NA
J gene: TRBJ2-7
V gene: TRBV18
CDR3 length: 14

CDR3 DNA: TGTGCCAGCAGCGGGACAGGGAATGAGCAGTTCTTC
CDR3 protein: CASSGTGNEQFF
D gene: TRBD1
J gene: TRBJ2-1
V gene: TRBV7-2
CDR3 length: 12

CDR3 DNA: TGTGCCAGCAGCGTAGAGGGGCAGGGGGCTAATGAGCAGTTCTTC
CDR3 protein: CASSVEGQGANEQFF
D gene: TRBD1
J gene: TRBJ2-1
V gene: TRBV9
CDR3 length: 15

CDR3 DNA: TGTGCCAGTAGTATTCTTGCGATGAACACTGAAGCTTTCTTT
CDR3 protein: CASSILAMNTEAFF
D gene: NA
J gene: TRBJ1-1
V gene: TRBV19
CDR3 length: 14

CDR3 DNA: TGTGCCAGCAGCGTAGGCGGGAGCCAATACAATGAGCAGTTCTTC
CDR3 protein: CASSVGGSQYNEQFF
D gene: TRBD2
J gene: TRBJ2-1
V gene: TRBV9
CDR3 length: 15

CDR3 DNA: TGTGCCAGCAGACCGGACAGCGAGGGCTACACCTTC
CDR3 protein: CASRPDSEGYTF
D gene: NA
J gene: TRBJ1-2
V gene: TRBV25-1
CDR3 length: 12

CDR3 DNA: TGTGCCAGCTCGGCGGGCACTGAAGCTTTCTTT
CDR3 protein: CASSAGTEAFF
D gene: NA
J gene: TRBJ1-1
V gene: TRBV5-6
CDR3 length: 11

CDR3 DNA: TGTGCCAGCAGCCCGAATGACAGGGGGGAAAGATCCAACTATGGCTACACCTTC
CDR3 protein: CASSPNDRGERSNYGYTF
D gene: TRBD1
J gene: TRBJ1-2
V gene: TRBV7-9
CDR3 length: 18

CDR3 DNA: TGTGCCAGCAGCAGCAAGGACAGGGTGGGGACCGGGGAGCTGTTTTTT
CDR3 protein: CASSSKDRVGTGELFF
D gene: TRBD1
J gene: TRBJ2-2
V gene: TRBV9
CDR3 length: 16

CDR3 DNA: TGTGCCAGTAGGGACACAGGTTTTGGAAACACCATATATTTT
CDR3 protein: CASRDTGFGNTIYF
D gene: NA
J gene: TRBJ1-3
V gene: TRBV19
CDR3 length: 14

CDR3 DNA: TGCGCCAGCAGCCAAGATCGTGGGGCTTCTGATACGCAGTATTTT
CDR3 protein: CASSQDRGASDTQYF
D gene: NA
J gene: TRBJ2-3
V gene: TRBV4-1
CDR3 length: 15

CDR3 DNA: TGTGCCAGCAGCGAGGCCCGCACAGGCCAAGAGACCCAGTACTTC
CDR3 protein: CASSEARTGQETQYF
D gene: NA
J gene: TRBJ2-5
V gene: TRBV5-6
CDR3 length: 15

CDR3 DNA: TGCGCCAGCAGCAAACTAGCGGGAGGGCCACAAGAGACCCAGTACTTC
CDR3 protein: CASSKLAGGPQETQYF
D gene: TRBD2
J gene: TRBJ2-5
V gene: TRBV5-1
CDR3 length: 16

CDR3 DNA: TGTGCCAGCAGCTTGGCGGTGCAGGGGGAGAAATACGAGCAGTACTTC
CDR3 protein: CASSLAVQGEKYEQYF
D gene: TRBD1
J gene: TRBJ2-7
V gene: TRBV5-4
CDR3 length: 16

CDR3 DNA: TGTGCCAGCAGCTTTACAAGACAAGGCACCGGGGAGCTGTTTTTT
CDR3 protein: CASSFTRQGTGELFF
D gene: NA
J gene: TRBJ2-2
V gene: TRBV7-9
CDR3 length: 15

CDR3 DNA: TGTGCCAGTAGGGGCCATAACCAAGAGACCCAGTACTTC
CDR3 protein: CASRGHNQETQYF
D gene: NA
J gene: TRBJ2-5
V gene: TRBV19
CDR3 length: 13

CDR3 DNA: TGTGCCAGCAGCTTGCATTCAATAGATACTAGCACAGATACGCAGTATTTT
CDR3 protein: CASSLHSIDTSTDTQYF
D gene: NA
J gene: TRBJ2-3
V gene: TRBV5-5
CDR3 length: 17

CDR3 DNA: TGTGCCAGCAGCCCCGGGACAGCGAGCGTATTACTCCAGAACACTGAAGCTTTCTTT
CDR3 protein: CASSPGTASVLLQNTEAFF
D gene: TRBD1
J gene: TRBJ1-1
V gene: TRBV5-8
CDR3 length: 19

CDR3 DNA: TGCAGCGTTGATCAGGAGGGAGGACACGAGCAGTACTTC
CDR3 protein: CSVDQEGGHEQYF
D gene: NA
J gene: TRBJ2-7
V gene: TRBV29-1
CDR3 length: 13

CDR3 DNA: TGTGCCAGCAGCCCCGTCTCTGGAAACACCATATATTTT
CDR3 protein: CASSPVSGNTIYF
D gene: NA
J gene: TRBJ1-3
V gene: TRBV6-5
CDR3 length: 13

CDR3 DNA: TGCAGCGTTGTATCTGGAAACACCATATATTTT
CDR3 protein: CSVVSGNTIYF
D gene: NA
J gene: TRBJ1-3
V gene: TRBV29-1
CDR3 length: 11

CDR3 DNA: TGTGCCAGCAGCTCCCAACCCATTCAGGGGGCCCTGGGGGGGAAACTGTTTTTT
CDR3 protein: CASSSQPIQGALGGKLFF
D gene: TRBD1
J gene: TRBJ1-4
V gene: TRBV7-2
CDR3 length: 18